The source of this T cell receptor (beta chain) is a study of PD-1 blockade in classical Hodgkin lymphoma. Study-wide points: By C4D1, CD4+ diversity increased significantly, especially in complete responders. Nivolumab initiated under 1 year post-ASCT led to patient exclusion. The origin of the repertoire differences remains undefined, with disease activity or prior therapy as possible causes.

J was trimmed by 8 bases and V by 4 bases; bases with no gene match: 7. There are 16 residues in the CDR3. Per the germline V gene, CDR1 is MNHNS and CDR2 is SASEGT. This clone is labeled medium-sized. No antigen is known for it. Assay: immunoSEQ multiplex PCR; the TCRdb copy retains only in-frame clones and omits some. This table holds some 22,000 clones, around 79% found once. Noted time point: cycle 4 day 1 (C4D1), after 6 weeks of nivolumab. Every patient had relapsed following autologous stem cell transplantation, and cohorts differed in brentuximab vedotin exposure. This clonotype originated in a human donor with classical Hodgkin lymphoma. The chain carries TRBV6-1 and TRBJ2-1; TRBD2 matches 14 bases. The sample in question was peripheral blood mononuclear cells (PBMCs), obtained before the fourth cycle of nivolumab. In DNA, the CDR3 is TGTGCCAGCAGTGGGGGACTAGCGGGAGTTCCCTATGAGCAGTTCTTC. It encodes CASSGGLAGVPYEQFF.